The 15 T cell receptor beta chains in this list originate from one sample, sequenced in a study of primary melanoma T cells and metastatic recurrence. Sequencing was performed with immunoSEQ multiplex PCR; in TCRdb, only in-frame clones are kept and a portion is missing. Of more than 250 clones listed, around 80% are singletons. Sample: melanoma tumor tissue. The receptors stem from a human donor with melanoma.

The chain employs TRBV11-3 and TRBJ1-1; 7 bases fit TRBD1. CDR1 is SGHNT, CDR2 YENEEA, per germline. Trimming at V came to 3 bases and at J to 7 bases, leaving 11 bases not matched to a gene. The CDR3 totals 15 residues. CDR3 protein: CASSLWVGTGVEAFF. CDR3 nucleotide sequence: TGTGCCAGCAGCTTGTGGGTAGGAACAGGGGTTGAAGCTTTCTTT.

The V and J genes are TRBV7-6 and TRBJ1-2; tentatively, D is TRBD1 (5 bases). CDR3 length equals 15 residues. The germline V gene encodes CDR1 SGHVS and CDR2 FNYEAQ. The germline V and J ends were trimmed by 5 bases and 4 bases, with 17 bases remaining between them. The CDR3 region is CASSQDRSRVYGYTF. The CDR3 nucleotides are TGTGCCAGCAGCCAAGATAGGAGCAGGGTCTATGGCTACACCTTC.

The genes are TRBV11-3 and TRBJ2-3; D is ambiguous. This CDR3 is 14 amino acids long. The germline V gene encodes CDR1 SGHNT and CDR2 YENEEA. Trimming pared 5 bases from V and 1 base from J, leaving 10 bases between. Here the CDR3 DNA reads TGTGCCAGCAGCCAGACCTGGGGCACAGATACGCAGTATTTT. It codes for CASSQTWGTDTQYF.

The chain carries TRBV14 and TRBJ1-2; D perhaps matches TRBD1 (5 bases). The germline V and J ends were trimmed by 0 bases and 4 bases, with 9 bases remaining between them. CDR3 length: 14 amino acids. Germline-derived CDR1 and CDR2 are SGHDN and FVKESK. CDR3 protein: CASSQDRGGYGYTF. The CDR3 bases are TGTGCCAGCAGCCAAGATCGGGGGGGCTATGGCTACACCTTC.

As to this clone: Mismatch with germline at one junction end may stem from a read error. J is TRBJ2-5 and V is TRBV30; D remains ambiguous. The V gene's germline CDR1 is GTSNPN and CDR2 SVGIG (reference sequence). CDR3 size: 12 residues. The DNA for the CDR3 is TGTGCCTGGAGTGTAGTTCAAGAAACCCAGTACTTC. Protein product: CAWSVVQETQYF.

The sample holds a few counts of this clone. This sequence joins TRBV29-1 and TRBJ2-1; possible D gene TRBD1, 6 bases. Per germline, CDR1 SQVTM and CDR2 ANQGSEA. CDR3 size: 13 residues. The V and J ends lost 6 bases and 6 bases respectively, with 15 bases between them. Here the CDR3 reads CSVVDRSRNEQFF. In DNA form, the CDR3 reads TGCAGCGTCGTTGACAGGTCCCGCAATGAGCAGTTCTTC.

About this clone itself: This same CDR3 is encoded by further DNA sequences in the sample. The chain is built from TRBV11-3 and TRBJ2-1; the match to TRBD2 covers 13 bases. Per the germline V gene, CDR1 is SGHNT and CDR2 is YENEEA. This CDR3 comprises 15 residues. V was pared by 3 bases and J by 7 bases, with 3 bases of the junction left unmatched. The CDR3 sequence is CASSFRTSGRNEQFF. Here the CDR3 DNA reads TGTGCCAGCAGCTTCCGGACTAGCGGGAGAAATGAGCAGTTCTTC. Looking up the rest from reference TRBV11-3 and TRBJ2-1 gives the full variable domain: EAGVVQSPRYKIIEKKQPVAFWCNPISGHNTLYWYLQNLGQGPELLIRYENEEAVDDSQLPKDRFSAERLKGVDSTLKIQPAELGDSAVYLCASSFRTSGRNEQFFGPGTRLTVL.

In its sample, this clone was seen once. The J gene is TRBJ2-7, the V gene TRBV23-1, with TRBD2 matching 7 bases. TRBV23-1 carries the ORF label, with uncertain function. The CDR3 has 15 residues. The trim removed 6 bases at V and 2 bases at J, leaving 10 bases unmatched. In nucleotides, the CDR3 is TGCGCCAGCAGCCAAGCTAGCGGCCAGACCTACGAGCAGTACTTC. This translates into CASSQASGQTYEQYF.

The V gene is TRBV25-1, the J gene TRBJ2-7, with unresolved D. The CDR3 extends over 13 amino acids. Germline V gene data show CDR1 as MGHDK and CDR2 as SYGVNS. Trimming pared 1 base from V and 2 bases from J, leaving 6 bases between. The CDR3, as DNA: TGTGCCAGCAGTGAATGTGACACCTACGAGCAGTACGTC. Its protein is CASSECDTYEQYV.

The chain employs TRBV28 and TRBJ2-2; TRBD2 agrees at 8 bases. CDR3 length: 14 residues. The trim removed 8 bases at V and 3 bases at J, leaving 5 bases unmatched. Germline V gene sequence: CDR1 MDHEN, CDR2 SYDVKM. In DNA form, the CDR3 reads TGTGCCAGCCGGCGGGGGGATTACACCGGGGAGCTGTTTTTT. Encoded protein: CASRRGDYTGELFF.

About this clone itself: It is unclear where the CDR3 begins or ends on the DNA, so no DNA is shown, and the CDR3 is as TCRdb lists it. The rearrangement links TRBV7-5 to TRBJ2-3; TRBD1 is the table's D call, not checked against the DNA. TRBV7-5 is marked as a pseudogene. A total of 19 residues make up the CDR3, ends included. The CDR3 reads CASSLVGTGNDQSTDTQYF.

The rearrangement links TRBV12-2 to TRBJ1-2; the table calls TRBD1, which could not be checked here. TRBV12-2 is a pseudogene segment. CDR3 length: 14 amino acids. The DNA for the CDR3 is TGTGCCACCCGAGCCCAGGGGCCTAACTATGGCTACATCTTC. Translating it yields CATRAQGPNYGYIF.

This clone showed up just once. The chain joins TRBV30 to TRBJ1-1; TRBD1 might be the D (5 bases). Trimming shortened V by 3 bases and J by 5 bases, and 16 bases separated the two germline ends. The germline V gene has CDR1 GTSNPN and CDR2 SVGIG (reference sequence). CDR3 length: 14 amino acids. CDR3 loop: CAWRAMQGGTEAFF. In DNA, the CDR3 is TGTGCCTGGAGAGCTATGCAGGGTGGGACTGAAGCTTTCTTT. Full variable domain (remainder filled in from reference TRBV30 and TRBJ1-1): SQTIHQWPATLVQPVGSPLSLECTVEGTSNPNLYWYRQAAGRGLQLLFYSVGIGQISSEVPQNLSASRPQDRQFILSSKKLLLSDSGFYLCAWRAMQGGTEAFFGQGTRLTVV.

The chain uses TRBV6-8 and TRBJ1-2, with 8 nucleotides matching TRBD1. Trimming at V came to 0 bases and at J to 5 bases, leaving 5 bases not matched to a gene. The germline V gene has CDR1 MNHGY and CDR2 SAAAGT. This CDR3 is built from 15 residues. The CDR3 DNA is TGTGCCAGCAGTTACTCGAGACAGGGGAGGTATGGCTACACCTTC. Protein: CASSYSRQGRYGYTF.

This chain joins TRBV6-8 and TRBJ1-2; TRBD1 matches at 7 bases. After removal of 10 bases from V and 8 bases from J, the junction contained 10 bases not matched to a gene. Germline lookup yields CDR1 MNHGY and CDR2 SAAAGT. The CDR3 is 12 residues long. CDR3 bases: TGTGCCATCAGAGGGACAGTGGGAGGCTACACCTTC. The encoded protein is CAIRGTVGGYTF.